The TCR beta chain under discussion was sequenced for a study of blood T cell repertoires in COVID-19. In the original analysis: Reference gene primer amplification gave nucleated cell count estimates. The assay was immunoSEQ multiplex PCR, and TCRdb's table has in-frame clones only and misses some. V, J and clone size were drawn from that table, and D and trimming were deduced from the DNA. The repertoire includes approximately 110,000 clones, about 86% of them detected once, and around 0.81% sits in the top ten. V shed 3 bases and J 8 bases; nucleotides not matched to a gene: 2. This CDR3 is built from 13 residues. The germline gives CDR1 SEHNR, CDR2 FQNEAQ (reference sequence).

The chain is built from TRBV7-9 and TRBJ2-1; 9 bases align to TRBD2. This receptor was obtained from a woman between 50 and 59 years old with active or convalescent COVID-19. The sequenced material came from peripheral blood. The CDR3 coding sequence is TGTGCCAGCAGCTTGGGACTAGCCGATGAGCAGTTCTTC. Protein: CASSLGLADEQFF.